The entry below describes one T cell receptor (beta chain). Its antigen is undetermined. The CDR3 runs 13 residues. V lost 1 base to trimming and J lost 8 bases, with 10 bases between them. The germline V gene has CDR1 SGHDT and CDR2 YYEEEE. The naive CD8 population came from CD45RO-negative cells selected for CCR7, without terminally differentiated effector memory CD45RA+ cells. Repertoires were generated with immunoSEQ multiplex PCR, while TCRdb's copy carries only in-frame clones and drops some. The data hold some 600,000 clones, with roughly 96% observed a single time. The data derive from a study of shared clonotypes between healthy human individuals. Whole-study results and caveats: When naive CD4 clonotypes were compared across a handful of donors, 5% to 5.5% were shared.

Sequencing used naive CD8+ T cells sorted from blood. This sequence was found in a woman under 40 in good health. The rearrangement joins TRBV5-6 to TRBJ2-1, with D perhaps matching TRBD2 (6 bases). The CDR3 protein is CASSLSLAYEQFF. CDR3 bases: TGTGCCAGCAGCTTGTCACTAGCCTATGAGCAGTTCTTC.